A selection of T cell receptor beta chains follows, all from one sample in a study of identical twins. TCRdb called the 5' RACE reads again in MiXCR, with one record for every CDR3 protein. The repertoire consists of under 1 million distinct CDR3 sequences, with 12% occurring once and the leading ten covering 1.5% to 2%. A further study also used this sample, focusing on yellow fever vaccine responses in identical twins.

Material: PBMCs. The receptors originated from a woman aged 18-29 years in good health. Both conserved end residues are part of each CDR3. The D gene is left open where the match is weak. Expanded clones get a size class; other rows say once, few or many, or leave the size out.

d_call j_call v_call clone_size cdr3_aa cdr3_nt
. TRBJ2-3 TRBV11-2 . CASSFGSGTTDTQYF TGTGCCAGCAGCTTCGGCTCGGGCACCACAGATACGCAGTATTTT
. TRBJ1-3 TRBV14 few CASSQGRGAGNTIYF TGTGCCAGCAGCCAAGGCAGGGGAGCTGGAAACACCATATATTTT
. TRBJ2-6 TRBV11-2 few CASSSYTTGANVLTF TGTGCCAGCAGCTCGTACACAACTGGGGCCAACGTCCTGACTTTC
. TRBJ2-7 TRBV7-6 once CASSLMDQGYEQYF TGTGCCAGCAGCTTGATGGACCAGGGCTACGAGCAGTACTTC
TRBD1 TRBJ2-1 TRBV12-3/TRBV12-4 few CASSSLRDRGRYEQFF TGTGCCAGCAGTTCCCTCCGGGACAGGGGGCGATATGAGCAGTTCTTC
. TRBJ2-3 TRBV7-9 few CASSMPGPTDTQYF TGTGCCAGCAGCATGCCGGGACCCACAGATACGCAGTATTTT
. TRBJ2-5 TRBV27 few CASSLSGRGGPETQYF TGTGCCAGCAGTTTATCGGGGAGGGGGGGCCCGGAGACCCAGTACTTC
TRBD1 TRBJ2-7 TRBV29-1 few CSVQQEPGQGSYEQYF TGCAGCGTCCAACAAGAGCCGGGACAGGGTTCCTACGAGCAGTACTTC
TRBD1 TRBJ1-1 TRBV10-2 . CASSLRQGRHTEAFF TGCGCCAGCAGCCTACGACAGGGGAGGCACACTGAAGCTTTCTTT
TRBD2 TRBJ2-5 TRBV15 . CATSSLGTSGSYAETQYF TGTGCCACCAGCAGCTTAGGGACTAGCGGGAGTTATGCAGAGACCCAGTACTTC
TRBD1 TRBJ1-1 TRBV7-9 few CASRTDRGREAFF TGTGCCAGCAGAACAGACAGGGGGAGAGAAGCTTTCTTT
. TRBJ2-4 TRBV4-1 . CASSLRLMGQGIQYF TGCGCCAGCAGCCTGAGACTCATGGGCCAGGGAATTCAGTACTTC
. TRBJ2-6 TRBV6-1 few CASSEVGAGANVLTF TGTGCCAGCAGTGAAGTGGGGGCTGGGGCCAACGTCCTGACTTTC
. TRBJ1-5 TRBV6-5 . CASSHQDGGSNQPQHF TGTGCCAGCAGTCACCAGGACGGAGGAAGCAATCAGCCCCAGCATTTT
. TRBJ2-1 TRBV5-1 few CASSLNTQAGGEQFF TGCGCCAGCAGCTTAAATACACAGGCGGGTGGGGAGCAGTTCTTC
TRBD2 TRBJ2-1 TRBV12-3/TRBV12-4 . CASSFGSWREGGEQFF TGTGCCAGCAGTTTTGGGAGTTGGCGGGAGGGGGGTGAGCAGTTCTTC
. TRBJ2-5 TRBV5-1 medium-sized CASSSEYQETQYF TGCGCCAGCAGCTCTGAGTACCAAGAGACCCAGTACTTC
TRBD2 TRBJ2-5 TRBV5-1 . CASSLSGGAPRGETQYF TGCGCCAGCAGCTTAAGCGGGGGGGCCCCGCGAGGTGAGACCCAGTACTTC
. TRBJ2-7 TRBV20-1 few CSARVREGFGFGQYF TGCAGTGCTAGAGTAAGGGAAGGGTTCGGTTTCGGGCAGTACTTC
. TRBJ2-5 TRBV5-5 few CASSSDPGTQETQYF TGTGCCAGCAGCTCGGACCCCGGGACCCAAGAGACCCAGTACTTC
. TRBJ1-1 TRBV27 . CASIPPGQNFNTEAFF TGTGCCAGCATCCCGCCGGGGCAGAATTTCAACACTGAAGCTTTCTTT
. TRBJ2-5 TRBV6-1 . CASNPSGLQETQYF TGTGCCAGTAACCCCTCAGGGTTGCAAGAGACCCAGTACTTC
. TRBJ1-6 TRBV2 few CASRAQAPNSPLHF TGTGCCAGCAGGGCCCAGGCCCCGAATTCACCCCTCCACTTT
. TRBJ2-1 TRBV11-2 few CASSQAWHEQFF TGTGCCAGCAGCCAGGCCTGGCATGAGCAGTTCTTC
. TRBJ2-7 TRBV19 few CASSMGGGLTYEQYF TGTGCCAGTAGTATGGGAGGCGGACTAACCTACGAGCAGTACTTC
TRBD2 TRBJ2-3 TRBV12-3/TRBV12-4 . CASSLEGSGGRGTQYF TGTGCCAGCAGTTTAGAAGGTAGCGGGGGCCGGGGTACGCAGTATTTT
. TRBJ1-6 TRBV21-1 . CASSGWDRVGNSPLHF TGTGCCAGCAGCGGGTGGGACAGGGTCGGTAATTCACCCCTCCACTTT
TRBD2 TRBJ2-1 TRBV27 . CASSSPLAGANEQFF TGTGCCAGCAGTTCCCCCCTAGCGGGAGCCAATGAGCAGTTCTTC
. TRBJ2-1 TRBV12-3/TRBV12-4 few CASGAGGILYNEQFF TGTGCCAGCGGGGCGGGCGGGATCCTCTACAATGAGCAGTTCTTC
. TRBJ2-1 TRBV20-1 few CSASSPGKVYNEQFF TGCAGTGCTAGTTCCCCGGGAAAAGTATACAATGAGCAGTTCTTC
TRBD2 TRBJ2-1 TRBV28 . CASSSLLAGYNEQFF TGTGCCAGCAGTTCCCTACTAGCGGGGTACAATGAGCAGTTCTTC
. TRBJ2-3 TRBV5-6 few CASSFHWPPRWPYTDTQYF TGTGCCAGCAGCTTCCATTGGCCGCCAAGGTGGCCCTACACAGATACGCAGTATTTT
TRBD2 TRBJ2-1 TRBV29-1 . CSVEIGLGLESIF TGCAGCGTTGAAATAGGTTTAGGACTAGAGTCGATCTTC
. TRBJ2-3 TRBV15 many CATSGAEGRDTQYF TGTGCCACCAGCGGCGCTGAGGGCAGGGATACGCAGTATTTT
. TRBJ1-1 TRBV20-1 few CSARDQQTEAFF TGCAGTGCTAGAGATCAGCAGACTGAAGCTTTCTTT
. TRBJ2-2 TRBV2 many CAISDSANTGELFF TGTGCCATCAGCGACAGCGCGAACACCGGGGAGCTGTTTTTT
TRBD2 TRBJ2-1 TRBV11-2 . CASSLGRGRSLVDNEQFF TGTGCCAGCAGCTTAGGTCGCGGGAGGTCCCTCGTCGACAATGAGCAGTTCTTC
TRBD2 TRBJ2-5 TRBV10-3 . CAISDLRGPGGTSRQETQYF TGTGCCATCAGCGACTTGCGGGGACCCGGAGGGACTAGCCGACAAGAGACCCAGTACTTC
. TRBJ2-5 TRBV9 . CASSPEPGARETQYF TGTGCCAGCAGCCCTGAACCGGGGGCGAGGGAGACCCAGTACTTC
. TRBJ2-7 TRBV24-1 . CATSDQEGDDEQYF TGTGCCACCAGTGATCAGGAGGGGGACGACGAGCAGTACTTC
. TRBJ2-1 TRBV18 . CASSIVGTEQFF TGTGCCAGCTCAATTGTGGGGACCGAGCAGTTCTTC
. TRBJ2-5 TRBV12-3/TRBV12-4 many CASSPTPGSSETQYF TGTGCCAGCAGCCCCACCCCAGGGAGTTCTGAGACCCAGTACTTC
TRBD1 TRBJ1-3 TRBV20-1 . CSAPGQGNTIYF TGCAGTGCTCCGGGACAGGGAAACACCATATATTTT
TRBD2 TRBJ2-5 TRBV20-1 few CSARGRYTSGVQETQYF TGCAGTGCTAGAGGCCGCTATACTAGCGGGGTTCAAGAGACCCAGTACTTC
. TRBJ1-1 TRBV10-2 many CASKEGTEAFF TGCGCCAGCAAAGAGGGCACTGAAGCTTTCTTT
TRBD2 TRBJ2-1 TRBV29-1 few CSPIAGPRDEQFF TGCAGCCCCATAGCGGGCCCTAGAGATGAGCAGTTCTTC
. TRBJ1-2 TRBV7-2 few CASSWAGTSANYGYTF TGTGCCAGCAGCTGGGCTGGGACTTCGGCAAACTATGGCTACACCTTC
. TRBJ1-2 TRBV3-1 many CASSEGLQANYGYTF TGTGCCAGCAGCGAAGGACTCCAAGCTAACTATGGCTACACCTTC
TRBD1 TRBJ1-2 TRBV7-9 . CASSLEWEGADGYTF TGTGCCAGCAGCTTAGAATGGGAGGGGGCGGATGGCTACACCTTC
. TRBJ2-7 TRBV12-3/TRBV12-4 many CASSLRGYEQYF TGTGCCAGCAGTTTACGCGGTTACGAGCAGTACTTC
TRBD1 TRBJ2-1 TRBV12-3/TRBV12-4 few CASGDTDRYNEQFF TGTGCCAGCGGAGACACGGACAGGTACAATGAGCAGTTCTTC
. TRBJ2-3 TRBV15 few CATSTLPSTDTQYF TGTGCCACCAGCACTTTACCTAGCACAGATACGCAGTATTTT
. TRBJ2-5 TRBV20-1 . CSALRDLETQYF TGCAGTGCTCTCCGGGACCTAGAGACCCAGTACTTC
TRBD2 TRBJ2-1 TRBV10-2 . CASSGGAVDEQFF TGCGCCAGCAGCGGGGGGGCCGTCGATGAGCAGTTCTTC